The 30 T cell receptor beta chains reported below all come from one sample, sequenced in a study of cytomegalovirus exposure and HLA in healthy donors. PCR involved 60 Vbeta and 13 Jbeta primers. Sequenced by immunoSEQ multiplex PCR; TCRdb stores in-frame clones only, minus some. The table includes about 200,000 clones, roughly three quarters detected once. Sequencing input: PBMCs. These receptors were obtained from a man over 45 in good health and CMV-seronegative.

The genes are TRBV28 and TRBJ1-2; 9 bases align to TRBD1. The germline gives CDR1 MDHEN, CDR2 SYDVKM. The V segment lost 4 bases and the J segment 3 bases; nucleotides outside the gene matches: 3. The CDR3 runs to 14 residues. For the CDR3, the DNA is TGTGCCAGCAGTTGGGACAGGGAAGACTATGGCTACACCTTC. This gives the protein CASSWDREDYGYTF.

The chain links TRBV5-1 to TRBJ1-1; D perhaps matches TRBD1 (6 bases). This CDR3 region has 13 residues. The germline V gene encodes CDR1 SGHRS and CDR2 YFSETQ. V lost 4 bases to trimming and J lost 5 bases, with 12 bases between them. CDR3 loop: CASSANQGTEAFF. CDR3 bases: TGCGCCAGCAGCGCAAACCAGGGGACTGAAGCTTTCTTT.

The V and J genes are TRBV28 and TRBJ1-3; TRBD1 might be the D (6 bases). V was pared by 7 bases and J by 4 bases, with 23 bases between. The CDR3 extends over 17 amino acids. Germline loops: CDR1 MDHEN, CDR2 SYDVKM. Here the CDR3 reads CASTSGGRGGIGNTIYF. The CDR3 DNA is TGTGCCAGCACCTCCGGGGGGAGGGGGGGAATCGGAAACACCATATATTTT. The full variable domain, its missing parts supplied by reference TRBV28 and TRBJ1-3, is DVKVTQSSRYLVKRTGEKVFLECVQDMDHENMFWYRQDPGLGLRLIYFSYDVKMKEKGDIPEGYSVSREKKERFSLILESASTNQTSMYLCASTSGGRGGIGNTIYFGEGSWLTVV.

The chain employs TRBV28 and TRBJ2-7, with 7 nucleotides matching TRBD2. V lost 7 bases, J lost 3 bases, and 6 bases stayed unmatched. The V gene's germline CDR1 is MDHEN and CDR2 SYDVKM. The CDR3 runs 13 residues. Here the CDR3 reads CASTPGGDYEQYF. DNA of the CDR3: TGTGCCAGCACCCCGGGAGGTGACTACGAGCAGTACTTC.

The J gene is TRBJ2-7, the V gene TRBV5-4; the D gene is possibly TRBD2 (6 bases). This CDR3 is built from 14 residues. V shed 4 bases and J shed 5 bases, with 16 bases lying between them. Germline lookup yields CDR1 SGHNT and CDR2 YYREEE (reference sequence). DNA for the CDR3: TGTGCCAGCAGCGTTGCTGGCGGGAAGGACGAGCAGTACTTC. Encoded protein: CASSVAGGKDEQYF. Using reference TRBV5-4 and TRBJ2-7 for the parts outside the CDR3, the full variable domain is ETGVTQSPTHLIKTRGQQVTLRCSSQSGHNTVSWYQQALGQGPQFIFQYYREEENGRGNFPPRFSGLQFPNYSSELNVNALELDDSALYLCASSVAGGKDEQYFGPGTRLTVT.

CDR3 DNA: TGTGCCAGCAGCCACCAGACCTGGGCTGAGCAAGGAAACACCATATATTTT. Translating gives CASSHQTWAEQGNTIYF. The rearrangement joins TRBV4-2 to TRBJ1-3; D is unresolved. The CDR3 sequence is 17 residues long. Germline V gene sequence: CDR1 LGHNA, CDR2 YNFKEQ. V was shortened by 3 bases and J by 4 bases, with 19 bases between the two germline ends.

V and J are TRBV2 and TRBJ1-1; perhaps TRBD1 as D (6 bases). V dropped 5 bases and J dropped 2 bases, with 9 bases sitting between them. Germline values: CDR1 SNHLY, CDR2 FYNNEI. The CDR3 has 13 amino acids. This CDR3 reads CASSQDRNTEAFF. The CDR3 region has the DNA TGTGCCAGCAGTCAGGACAGAAACACTGAAGCTTTCTTT.

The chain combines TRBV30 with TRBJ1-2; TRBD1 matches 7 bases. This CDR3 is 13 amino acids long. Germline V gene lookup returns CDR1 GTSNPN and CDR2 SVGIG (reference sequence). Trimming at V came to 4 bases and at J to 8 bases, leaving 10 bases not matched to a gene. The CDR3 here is CAWTRLTGSGYTF. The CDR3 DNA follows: TGTGCCTGGACCCGATTGACAGGGAGCGGCTACACCTTC.

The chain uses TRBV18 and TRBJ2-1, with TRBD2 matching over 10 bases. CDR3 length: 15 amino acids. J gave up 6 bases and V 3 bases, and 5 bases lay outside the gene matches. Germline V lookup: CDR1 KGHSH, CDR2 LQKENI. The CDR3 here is CASSPPAGGINEQFF. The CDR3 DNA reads TGTGCCAGCTCACCCCCAGCGGGAGGGATCAATGAGCAGTTCTTC.

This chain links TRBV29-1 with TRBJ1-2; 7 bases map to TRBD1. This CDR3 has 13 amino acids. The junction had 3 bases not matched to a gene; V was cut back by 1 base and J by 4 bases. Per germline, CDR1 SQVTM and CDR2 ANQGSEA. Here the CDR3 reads CSVEGTGSYGYTF. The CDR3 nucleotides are TGCAGCGTTGAAGGGACAGGATCCTATGGCTACACCTTC.

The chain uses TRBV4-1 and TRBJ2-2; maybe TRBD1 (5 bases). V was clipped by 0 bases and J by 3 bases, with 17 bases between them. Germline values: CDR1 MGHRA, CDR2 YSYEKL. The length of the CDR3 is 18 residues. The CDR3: CASSQDSFRGYDTGELFF. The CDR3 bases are TGCGCCAGCAGCCAAGATAGTTTTAGGGGTTACGACACCGGGGAGCTGTTTTTT.

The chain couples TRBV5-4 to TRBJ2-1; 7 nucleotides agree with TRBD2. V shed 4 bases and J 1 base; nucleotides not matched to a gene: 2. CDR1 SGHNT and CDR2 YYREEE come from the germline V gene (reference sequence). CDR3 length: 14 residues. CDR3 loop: CASSLAVSYNEQFF. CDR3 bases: TGTGCCAGCAGCCTAGCGGTTTCCTACAATGAGCAGTTCTTC.

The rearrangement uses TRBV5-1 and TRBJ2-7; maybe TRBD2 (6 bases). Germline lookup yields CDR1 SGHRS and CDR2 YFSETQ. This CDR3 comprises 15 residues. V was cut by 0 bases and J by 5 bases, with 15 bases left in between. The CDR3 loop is CASSLGDFSAHEQYF. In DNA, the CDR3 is TGCGCCAGCAGCTTGGGGGACTTCTCGGCCCACGAGCAGTACTTC. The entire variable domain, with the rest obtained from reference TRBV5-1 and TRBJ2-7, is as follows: KAGVTQTPRYLIKTRGQQVTLSCSPISGHRSVSWYQQTPGQGLQFLFEYFSETQRNKGNFPGRFSGRQFSNSRSEMNVSTLELGDSALYLCASSLGDFSAHEQYFGPGTRLTVT.

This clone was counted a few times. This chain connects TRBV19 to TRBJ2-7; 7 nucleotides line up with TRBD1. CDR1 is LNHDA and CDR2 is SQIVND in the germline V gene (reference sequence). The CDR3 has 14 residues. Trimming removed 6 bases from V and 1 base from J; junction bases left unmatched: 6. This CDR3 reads CASSPGQPSYEQYF. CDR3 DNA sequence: TGTGCCAGTAGCCCGGGACAGCCTTCCTACGAGCAGTACTTC.

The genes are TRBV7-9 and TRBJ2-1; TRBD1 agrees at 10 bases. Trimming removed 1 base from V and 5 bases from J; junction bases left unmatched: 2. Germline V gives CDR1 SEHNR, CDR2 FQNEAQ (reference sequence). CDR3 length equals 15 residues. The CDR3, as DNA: TGTGCCAGCAGCTTAGGGACAGGGGGGAACAATGAGCAGTTCTTC. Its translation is CASSLGTGGNNEQFF.

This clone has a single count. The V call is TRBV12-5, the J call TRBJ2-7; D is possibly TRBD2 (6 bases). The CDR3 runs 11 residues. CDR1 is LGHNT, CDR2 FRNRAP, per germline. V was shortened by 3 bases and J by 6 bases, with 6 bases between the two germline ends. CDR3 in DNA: TGTGCTAGTGGTTTCGGGGGCGAGCAGTACTTC. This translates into CASGFGGEQYF.

In DNA form, the CDR3 reads TGTGCCAGCAGCAATTTGGTGGGACTAGCGGGAAAAGGGACATACGAGCAGTACTTC. Its protein is CASSNLVGLAGKGTYEQYF. The rearrangement joins TRBV21-1 to TRBJ2-7; whether TRBD2, the table's D call, matches the DNA was not checked. TRBV21-1 is designated a pseudogene. This CDR3 is 19 amino acids long.

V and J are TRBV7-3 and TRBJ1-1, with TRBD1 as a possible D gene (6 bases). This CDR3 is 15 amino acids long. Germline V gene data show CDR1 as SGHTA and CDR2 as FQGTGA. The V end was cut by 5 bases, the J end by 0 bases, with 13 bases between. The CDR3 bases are TGTGCCAGCAGCCGGGCGGGGGGCCTGAACACTGAAGCTTTCTTT. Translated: CASSRAGGLNTEAFF.

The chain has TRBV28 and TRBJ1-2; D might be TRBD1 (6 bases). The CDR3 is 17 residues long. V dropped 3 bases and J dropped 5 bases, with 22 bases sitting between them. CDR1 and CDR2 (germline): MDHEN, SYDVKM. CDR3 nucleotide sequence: TGTGCCAGCAGTTTTAGTGCCCCGACAGGAATCCAGTATGGCTACACCTTC. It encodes CASSFSAPTGIQYGYTF.

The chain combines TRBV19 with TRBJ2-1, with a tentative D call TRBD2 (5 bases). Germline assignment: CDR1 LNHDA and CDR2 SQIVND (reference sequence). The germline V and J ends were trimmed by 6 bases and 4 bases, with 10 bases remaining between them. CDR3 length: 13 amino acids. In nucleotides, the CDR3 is TGTGCCAGTAGCCCGACTAATTACAATGAGCAGTTCTTC. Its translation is CASSPTNYNEQFF.

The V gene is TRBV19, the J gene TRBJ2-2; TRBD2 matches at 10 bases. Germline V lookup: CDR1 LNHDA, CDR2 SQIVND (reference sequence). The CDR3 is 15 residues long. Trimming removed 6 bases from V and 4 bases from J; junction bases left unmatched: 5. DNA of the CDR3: TGTGCCAGTAGCCCTAGCGGGAGCCTCACCGGGGAGCTGTTTTTT. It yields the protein CASSPSGSLTGELFF.

DNA for the CDR3: TGCGCCAGCAGCCGGTTCGGGGCTAGCGGCCGCACAGATACGCAGTATTTT. The encoded protein is CASSRFGASGRTDTQYF. The J gene is TRBJ2-3, the V gene TRBV5-1; TRBD2 aligns across 7 bases. Trimming at V came to 4 bases and at J to 1 base, leaving 12 bases not matched to a gene. CDR3 length: 17 amino acids. Germline V gives CDR1 SGHRS, CDR2 YFSETQ.

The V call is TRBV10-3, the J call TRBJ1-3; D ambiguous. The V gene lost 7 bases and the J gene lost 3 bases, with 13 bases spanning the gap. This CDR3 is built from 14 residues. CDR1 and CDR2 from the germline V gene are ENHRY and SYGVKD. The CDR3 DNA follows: TGTGCCATCACCGCCGAGACAAGTGGAAACACCATATATTTT. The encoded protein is CAITAETSGNTIYF.

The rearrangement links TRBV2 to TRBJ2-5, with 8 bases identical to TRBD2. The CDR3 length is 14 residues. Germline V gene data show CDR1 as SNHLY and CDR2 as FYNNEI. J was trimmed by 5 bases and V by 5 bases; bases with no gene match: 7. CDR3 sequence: CASSMGLDRETQYF. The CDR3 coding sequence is TGTGCCAGCAGTATGGGACTAGACCGCGAGACCCAGTACTTC.

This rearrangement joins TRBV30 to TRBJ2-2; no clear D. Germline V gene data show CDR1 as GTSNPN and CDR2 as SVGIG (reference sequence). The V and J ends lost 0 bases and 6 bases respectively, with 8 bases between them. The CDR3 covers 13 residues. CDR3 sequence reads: CAWSVISAGELFF. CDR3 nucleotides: TGTGCCTGGAGTGTAATTTCGGCCGGGGAGCTGTTTTTT.

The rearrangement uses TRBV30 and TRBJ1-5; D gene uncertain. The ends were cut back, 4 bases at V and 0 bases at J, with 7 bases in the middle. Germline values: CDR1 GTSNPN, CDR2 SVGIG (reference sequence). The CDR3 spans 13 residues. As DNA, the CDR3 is TGTGCCTGGACACAGTATAGCAATCAGCCCCAGCATTTT. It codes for CAWTQYSNQPQHF. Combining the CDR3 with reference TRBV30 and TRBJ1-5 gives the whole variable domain SQTIHQWPATLVQPVGSPLSLECTVEGTSNPNLYWYRQAAGRGLQLLFYSVGIGQISSEVPQNLSASRPQDRQFILSSKKLLLSDSGFYLCAWTQYSNQPQHFGDGTRLSIL.

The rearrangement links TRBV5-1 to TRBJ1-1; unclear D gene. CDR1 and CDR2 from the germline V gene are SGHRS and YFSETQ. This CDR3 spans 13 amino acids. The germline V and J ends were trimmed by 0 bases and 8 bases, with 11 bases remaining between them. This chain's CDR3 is CASSLEAGGEAFF. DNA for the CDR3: TGCGCCAGCAGCTTGGAGGCAGGAGGGGAAGCTTTCTTT.

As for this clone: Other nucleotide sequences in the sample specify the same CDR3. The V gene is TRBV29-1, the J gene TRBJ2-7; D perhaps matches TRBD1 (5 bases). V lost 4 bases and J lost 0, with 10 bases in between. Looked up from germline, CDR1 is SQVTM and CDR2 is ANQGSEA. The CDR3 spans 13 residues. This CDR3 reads CSVGTGYSYEQYF. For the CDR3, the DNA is TGCAGCGTTGGTACAGGATACTCCTACGAGCAGTACTTC.

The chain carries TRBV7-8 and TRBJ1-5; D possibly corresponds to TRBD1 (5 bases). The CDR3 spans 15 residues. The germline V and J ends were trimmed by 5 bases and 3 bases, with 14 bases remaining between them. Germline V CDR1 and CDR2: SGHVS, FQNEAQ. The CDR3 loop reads CASSTEDTYNQPQHF. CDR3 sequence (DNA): TGTGCCAGCAGCACCGAGGACACCTACAATCAGCCCCAGCATTTT.

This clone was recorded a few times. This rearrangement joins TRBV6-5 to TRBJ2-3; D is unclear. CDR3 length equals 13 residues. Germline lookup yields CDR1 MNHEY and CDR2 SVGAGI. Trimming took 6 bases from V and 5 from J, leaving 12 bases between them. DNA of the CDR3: TGTGCCAGCAGCTTATACGGGTTAGATACGCAGTATTTT. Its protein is CASSLYGLDTQYF.